This entry lists 32 T cell receptor beta chains sequenced from one sample in a study of T cells in Graves' hyperthyroidism and ophthalmopathy (dated by TCRdb to between 2019 and 2020). Libraries were constructed by multiplex PCR. Sequencing took place on an Illumina HiSeq 2000. TCR beta CDR3 regions were amplified from RNA transcripts. For the first round of RT-PCR on the TCR CDR3, the HTBI primer set was used together with the Qiagen OneStep RT-PCR kit. TCRdb handled the public reads itself, with Q25 trimming in fastp and clone calling in MiXCR, and kept productive beta chains. Rows merge per CDR3 protein into single entries with the most common DNA and genes. Here the sample has under 400,000 distinct CDR3 sequences; approximately 25% occur a single time. The ten largest account for less than 75% of the sample. The specimen was blood. Source of these receptors: a man over 45 with Graves' hyperthyroidism.

This clonotype was picked up a small number of times. The chain has TRBV18 and TRBJ2-5; 7 bases map to TRBD2. The CDR3 is 15 residues long. Germline V gives CDR1 KGHSH, CDR2 LQKENI. J lost 0 bases, V lost 1 base, and 2 bases had no gene match. CDR3: CASSPQGGHQETQYF. DNA for the CDR3: TGTGCCAGCTCACCACAGGGAGGGCACCAAGAGACCCAGTACTTC.

The CDR3 nucleotides read TGTGCTAGTGGTTTTGCAGGGGCTCTGAACACTGAAGCTTTCTTT. Encoded protein: CASGFAGALNTEAFF. The genes are TRBV12-5 and TRBJ1-1; the D gene is possibly TRBD1 (6 bases). There are 15 residues in the CDR3. Germline CDR1 reads LGHNT; CDR2 reads FRNRAP. The germline V and J ends were trimmed by 3 bases and 0 bases, with 11 bases remaining between them.

This clonotype was detected once. J is TRBJ1-3 and V is TRBV27, with a possible D match to TRBD1 (5 bases). The CDR3 consists of 17 residues. The germline V gene encodes CDR1 MNHEY and CDR2 SMNVEV (reference sequence). Trimming pared 2 bases from V and 0 bases from J, leaving 14 bases between. The DNA for the CDR3 is TGTGCCAGCAGTTTAGCGGCAGGGAAGATCTCTGGAAACACCATATATTTT. It is translated as CASSLAAGKISGNTIYF.

This clonotype has only one observation. The chain links TRBV24-1 to TRBJ2-5; maybe TRBD2 (7 bases). The V end was cut by 5 bases, the J end by 5 bases, with 14 bases between. Germline V gives CDR1 KGHDR, CDR2 SFDVKD. The CDR3 has 14 amino acids. The CDR3 protein is CATSGGGGTETQYF. CDR3 bases: TGTGCCACCAGTGGTGGGGGGGGCACGGAGACCCAGTACTTC.

In its sample, this clonotype was seen a few times. This chain joins TRBV12-3 or TRBV12-4 and TRBJ1-3, with 8 nucleotides matching TRBD1. Trimming removed 6 bases from V and 4 bases from J; junction bases left unmatched: 14. The CDR3 loop spans 17 amino acids. CDR3 nucleotides: TGTGCCAGCAGGCGATCATCAGGGGGCGCAACAGGAAACACCATATATTTT. Protein product: CASRRSSGGATGNTIYF.

This clonotype was recorded many times. The rearrangement links TRBV3-1 to TRBJ2-1; 8 positions agree with TRBD2. The V gene's germline CDR1 is LGHDT and CDR2 YNNKEL (reference sequence). After removal of 0 bases from V and 6 bases from J, the junction contained 4 bases not matched to a gene. The CDR3 spans 15 residues. CDR3 nucleotide sequence: TGTGCCAGCAGCCAAGAAGCGGGAGTTATCAATGAGCAGTTCTTC. This encodes CASSQEAGVINEQFF.

The chain recombines TRBV12-3 or TRBV12-4 with TRBJ1-1; D unresolved. Trimming shortened V by 3 bases and J by 3 bases, and 11 bases separated the two germline ends. This CDR3 is built from 14 residues. CDR3 sequence (DNA): TGTGCCAGCAGTTTCGGGGAATGGTACACTGAAGCTTTCTTT. Translated: CASSFGEWYTEAFF.

This clonotype was seen ten or more times. V usage is TRBV28 and J usage is TRBJ1-1, with TRBD1 matching over 7 bases. Germline assignment: CDR1 MDHEN and CDR2 SYDVKM. Losses at the gene ends were 5 bases for V and 5 bases for J; bases not matched to a gene: 8. The CDR3 loop spans 14 amino acids. DNA for the CDR3: TGTGCCAGCAGTCCTTGGACAGGAAGGACTGAAGCTTTCTTT. Protein product: CASSPWTGRTEAFF.

This clonotype has a handful of counts. The rearrangement links TRBV9 to TRBJ2-7, with 9 bases that match TRBD1. Germline CDR1 reads SGDLS; CDR2 reads YYNGEE. V was clipped by 3 bases and J by 0 bases; unmatched bases: 4. The CDR3 extends over 15 amino acids. In nucleotides, the CDR3 is TGTGCCAGCAGCGGACGACAGGGGGGCTCCTACGAGCAGTACTTC. It encodes CASSGRQGGSYEQYF.

This clonotype appeared many times. For the CDR3, the DNA is TGTGCCAGCAGCTTAACCCACCTGGGGACGGAGACCCAGTACTTC. This codes for CASSLTHLGTETQYF. The chain carries TRBV11-3 and TRBJ2-5; either TRBD1 or TRBD2 may fit D (5 bases each). The germline CDR1 and CDR2 sequences are SGHNT and YENEEA. Trimming cost V 2 bases and J 5 bases, with 15 bases left between them. This CDR3 has 15 residues.

Only a few counts were recorded for this clonotype. This rearrangement joins TRBV5-1 to TRBJ1-2; TRBD1 aligns across 10 bases. The trim removed 3 bases at V and 7 bases at J, leaving 6 bases unmatched. Looked up from germline, CDR1 is SGHRS and CDR2 is YFSETQ. This CDR3 contains 14 residues. The CDR3, as DNA: TGCGCCAGCAGCTGGCCGGGACAGGGGTCTGGCTACACCTTC. Protein product: CASSWPGQGSGYTF.

The chain couples TRBV13 to TRBJ1-4, with D possibly TRBD1 on 5 matching bases. The CDR3 length is 15 residues. V was pared by 3 bases and J by 3 bases, with 11 bases between. Germline V gene lookup returns CDR1 PRHDT and CDR2 FYEKMQ (reference sequence). The CDR3 region has the DNA TGTGCCAGCAGCTTCAGGGCCGGGGCTAATGAAAAACTGTTTTTT. Amino acids: CASSFRAGANEKLFF.

As concerns this clonotype: A junction boundary mismatches the germline segment, possibly from a read error. The chain carries TRBV6-2 or TRBV6-3 and TRBJ2-1; D remains unclear. There are 12 residues in the CDR3. The germline gives CDR1 MNHEY, CDR2 SVGEGT. The CDR3 sequence is CAGSLLLDEQFF. CDR3 sequence (DNA): TGTGCCGGCAGTCTTTTATTAGATGAGCAGTTCTTC.

This clonotype occurred many times. This chain uses TRBV6-5 with TRBJ2-5; D unresolved. Germline CDR1 MNHEY, CDR2 SVGAGI. V was clipped by 2 bases and J by 4 bases, with 8 bases between them. The CDR3 has 13 residues. This chain's CDR3 is CASSYGDSETQYF. CDR3 nucleotides: TGTGCCAGCAGTTACGGGGATTCAGAGACCCAGTACTTC.

This clonotype was counted only a few times. The genes are TRBV7-3 and TRBJ2-1, with TRBD2 matching over 13 bases. Per germline, CDR1 SGHTA and CDR2 FQGTGA. The CDR3 covers 14 residues. V shed 5 bases and J 8 bases; nucleotides not matched to a gene: 3. The CDR3 sequence is CASSVGLAGDEQFF. CDR3 DNA sequence: TGTGCCAGCAGCGTAGGACTAGCGGGAGATGAGCAGTTCTTC.

In its sample, this clonotype was seen a few times. The chain recombines TRBV19 with TRBJ1-2; the match to TRBD1 covers 7 bases. Losses at the gene ends were 2 bases for V and 1 base for J; bases not matched to a gene: 4. The CDR3 is 15 residues long. Germline V gene lookup returns CDR1 LNHDA and CDR2 SQIVND (reference sequence). DNA of the CDR3: TGTGCCAGTAGTATAAGGGACAGCTTTAACTATGGCTACACCTTC. Its protein is CASSIRDSFNYGYTF.

J is TRBJ2-5 and V is TRBV9; 12 bases line up with TRBD2. Germline CDR1 SGDLS, CDR2 YYNGEE. The CDR3 is 16 amino acids. V was clipped by 1 base and J by 1 base; unmatched bases: 2. The CDR3, as DNA: TGTGCCAGCAGCGTATGGACTAGCGGGGCCCAAGAGACCCAGTACTTC. Amino acids: CASSVWTSGAQETQYF.

V and J are TRBV5-1 and TRBJ2-7, with 7 bases fitting TRBD2. V lost 1 base and J lost 2; bases outside the gene matches: 3. Germline V CDR1 and CDR2: SGHRS, YFSETQ. This CDR3 region has 14 residues. The CDR3 DNA reads TGCGCCAGCAGCTTGACTAGCGTCACCTACGAGCAGTACTTC. Translating gives CASSLTSVTYEQYF.

The V and J genes are TRBV6-5 and TRBJ1-2; TRBD1 matches at 9 bases. The CDR3 is 16 amino acids. Germline V lookup: CDR1 MNHEY, CDR2 SVGAGI. Trimming at V came to 2 bases and at J to 4 bases, leaving 8 bases not matched to a gene. Here the CDR3 DNA reads TGTGCCAGCAGTTACCCAACAGGGGGCGGCAGCTATGGCTACACCTTC. Its protein product is CASSYPTGGGSYGYTF.

This clonotype was picked up one time. This CDR3 fails to terminate in the conserved phenylalanine or tryptophan, so it likely reflects a read error. The chain carries TRBV7-2 and TRBJ2-1; D could derive from TRBD1 or TRBD2 (6 bases each). The CDR3 is made up of 14 amino acids. V was trimmed by 3 bases and J by 3 bases, leaving 9 bases between them. Germline V gene lookup returns CDR1 SGHTA and CDR2 FQGNSA. The CDR3, as DNA: TGTGCCAGCAGCTTCGGGGGCAACTACAATGAGCAGTTCGTC. This codes for CASSFGGNYNEQFV.

J is TRBJ2-7 and V is TRBV11-2; 9 nucleotides align to TRBD1. V gave up 2 bases and J gave up 6 bases; unmatched junction bases: 8. The CDR3 contains 15 residues. The germline V gene has CDR1 SGHAT and CDR2 FQNNGV. The CDR3 nucleotides are TGTGCCAGCAGCTTACCCCAGACAGGGGGGGTCGAGCAGTACTTC. Translating it yields CASSLPQTGGVEQYF.

The chain combines TRBV20-1 with TRBJ2-7, with 15 bases identical to TRBD2. Trimming cost V 6 bases and J 9 bases; bases outside gene matches: 15. This CDR3 contains 16 residues. CDR1 is DFQATT and CDR2 is SNEGSKA in the germline V gene (reference sequence). The CDR3 DNA sequence: TGCAGTGCCGATGGGACTAGCGGGAGGCGTGAAGAGACGCAGTACTTC. This translates into CSADGTSGRREETQYF.

The genes are TRBV24-1 and TRBJ2-1; perhaps TRBD1 as D (7 bases). The V end lost 2 bases, the J end lost 4 bases, and 17 bases lay between the germline ends. Germline-derived CDR1 and CDR2 are KGHDR and SFDVKD. The CDR3 extends over 17 amino acids. CDR3 amino acids: CATSDSGVAGGYNEQFF. As DNA, the CDR3 is TGTGCCACCAGTGATTCTGGGGTTGCAGGGGGGTACAATGAGCAGTTCTTC.

This clonotype is a singleton in its sample. At one boundary the junction diverges from the germline segment, which might be a read error. The chain uses TRBV24-1 and TRBJ2-1, with TRBD1 matching over 7 bases. Germline CDR1 reads KGHDR; CDR2 reads SFDVKD. The CDR3 runs 13 residues. The CDR3 loop is CATSGTGVNAQFF. In nucleotides, the CDR3 is TGTGCCACCAGTGGTACAGGGGTAAATGCGCAGTTCTTC.

The chain employs TRBV19 and TRBJ1-4; possibly TRBD1 for D (5 bases). The V gene lost 4 bases and the J gene lost 2 bases, with 8 bases spanning the gap. The CDR3 has 14 residues. From germline, CDR1 is LNHDA and CDR2 SQIVND (reference sequence). CDR3 region: CASSKEGTNEKLFF. The CDR3 nucleotides read TGTGCCAGTAGTAAAGAGGGGACTAATGAAAAACTGTTTTTT.

This clonotype was seen only a few times. V and J are TRBV20-1 and TRBJ2-3; D perhaps matches TRBD1 (6 bases). CDR3 size: 13 residues. Trimming took 4 bases from V and 2 from J, leaving 10 bases between them. The germline V gene has CDR1 DFQATT and CDR2 SNEGSKA (reference sequence). In nucleotides, the CDR3 is TGCAGTGCTAAAAGACAGGACACAGATACGCAGTATTTT. This gives the protein CSAKRQDTDTQYF.

In its sample, this clonotype was seen many times. The chain couples TRBV28 to TRBJ1-1; maybe TRBD1 (5 bases). V gave up 3 bases and J gave up 0 bases, with 11 bases separating them. The CDR3 contains 15 residues. Germline V lookup: CDR1 MDHEN, CDR2 SYDVKM. Here the CDR3 DNA reads TGTGCCAGCAGTTTTTGGGGGTTGGTGAACACTGAAGCTTTCTTT. It is translated as CASSFWGLVNTEAFF.

This clonotype was found a few times. This chain uses TRBV27 with TRBJ2-7; 7 bases line up with TRBD2. CDR3 length equals 15 residues. With V trimmed by 5 bases and J by 2 bases, 9 bases remained unmatched. CDR1 is MNHEY and CDR2 is SMNVEV in the germline V gene (reference sequence). The chain's CDR3 is CASSPRLATTYEQYF. The CDR3 DNA reads as TGTGCCAGCAGTCCTAGACTAGCAACCACCTACGAGCAGTACTTC.

This rearrangement joins TRBV25-1 to TRBJ2-1, with TRBD2 matching over 9 bases. The CDR3 covers 16 residues. The trim removed 4 bases at V and 0 bases at J, leaving 4 bases unmatched. CDR1 is MGHDK, CDR2 SYGVNS, per germline. DNA of the CDR3: TGTGCCAGCAGTGGGAGTAGCGGGAGCTCCTACAATGAGCAGTTCTTC. Protein sequence: CASSGSSGSSYNEQFF.

The CDR3 sequence is CASSPTVSGKSYEQYF. The CDR3 coding sequence is TGCGCCAGCAGCCCTACCGTTAGCGGGAAATCTTACGAGCAGTACTTC. The chain is built from TRBV5-1 and TRBJ2-7; 8 positions agree with TRBD2. V dropped 4 bases and J dropped 4; count of bases not matched to a gene: 13. Germline CDR1 is SGHRS and CDR2 is YFSETQ. This CDR3 has 16 residues.

There are many counts of this clonotype. The chain employs TRBV28 and TRBJ1-5; TRBD1 matches 9 bases. Looked up from germline, CDR1 is MDHEN and CDR2 is SYDVKM. This CDR3 has 16 residues. Trimming cost V 2 bases and J 4 bases; bases outside gene matches: 6. The chain's CDR3 is CASSLGTGRGNQPQHF. CDR3 nucleotide sequence: TGTGCCAGCAGTTTAGGGACAGGGCGAGGGAATCAGCCCCAGCATTTT. The whole variable domain, remainder taken from reference TRBV28 and TRBJ1-5, is DVKVTQSSRYLVKRTGEKVFLECVQDMDHENMFWYRQDPGLGLRLIYFSYDVKMKEKGDIPEGYSVSREKKERFSLILESASTNQTSMYLCASSLGTGRGNQPQHFGDGTRLSIL.

This clonotype was observed many times. J is TRBJ2-3 and V is TRBV6-1, with unresolved D. The CDR3 spans 11 residues. The V gene's germline CDR1 is MNHNS and CDR2 SASEGT. Trimming pared 7 bases from V and 7 bases from J, leaving 9 bases between. This chain's CDR3 is CASTSRYTQYF. The CDR3 DNA is TGTGCCAGCACTTCCAGATATACGCAGTATTTT.